A selection of T cell receptor beta chains follows, all from one sample in a study of identical twins. TCRdb reanalysed the 5' RACE reads using MiXCR and keeps one entry per CDR3 protein. The sample includes 200,000 to 250,000 distinct CDR3 sequences, 10% to 15% seen only once; the top ten take 4%. This sample also appeared in a second study, on yellow fever vaccine responses in identical twins.

The sequencing sample was made of memory (CD45RO+) T cells sorted from blood. The receptors derive from a young woman in good health. The CDR3 runs from the conserved cysteine through the conserved F or W. The D gene is left open where the match is weak. Only part of the rows carry a size: once, few, many, or a class if the clone is expanded.

j_gene: TRBJ2-3
v_gene: TRBV15
abundance: -
len: 13
d_gene: TRBD2
CDR3nt: TGTGCCACCAGCGGTGCGGGGGATCATACGCAGTATTTT
CDR3aa: CATSGAGDHTQYF

j_gene: TRBJ2-1
v_gene: TRBV27
abundance: few
len: 18
d_gene: TRBD2
CDR3nt: TGTGCCAGCAGTTTATTCGGGGGGGACCCTCTGGGCCACAATGAGCAGTTCTTC
CDR3aa: CASSLFGGDPLGHNEQFF

j_gene: TRBJ2-1
v_gene: TRBV3-1
abundance: -
len: 14
d_gene: -
CDR3nt: TGTGCCAGCAGCCAGGCTATGGGGGGGGGCAAGCAGTTCTTC
CDR3aa: CASSQAMGGGKQFF

j_gene: TRBJ2-3
v_gene: TRBV6-1
abundance: few
len: 16
d_gene: TRBD2
CDR3nt: TGTGCCAGCAGCCTCCGTAGCGGGGGGGCCGCAGATACGCAGTATTTT
CDR3aa: CASSLRSGGAADTQYF

j_gene: TRBJ2-1
v_gene: TRBV30
abundance: -
len: 13
d_gene: -
CDR3nt: TGTGCCTGGACACTGAGCGGGTACAATGAGCAGTTCTTC
CDR3aa: CAWTLSGYNEQFF

j_gene: TRBJ2-2
v_gene: TRBV11-2
abundance: -
len: 14
d_gene: -
CDR3nt: TGTGCCAGCAGCTTTATGGTTAACACCGGGGAGCTGTTTTTT
CDR3aa: CASSFMVNTGELFF

j_gene: TRBJ2-2
v_gene: TRBV12-3/TRBV12-4
abundance: few
len: 18
d_gene: TRBD2
CDR3nt: TGTGCCATCAGTTTCCCTGGACTAGCGGGGCCGGCCGCCGGGGAGCTGTTTTTT
CDR3aa: CAISFPGLAGPAAGELFF

j_gene: TRBJ2-1
v_gene: TRBV5-1
abundance: few
len: 14
d_gene: -
CDR3nt: TGCGCCAGTGGGGGAGGGGGATCCTACAATGAGCAGTTCTTC
CDR3aa: CASGGGGSYNEQFF

j_gene: TRBJ2-1
v_gene: TRBV5-1
abundance: many
len: 17
d_gene: TRBD2
CDR3nt: TGCGCCAGCAGCTTGGGGGGACTAGCGGGCCCCTACAATGAGCAGTTCTTC
CDR3aa: CASSLGGLAGPYNEQFF

j_gene: TRBJ1-1
v_gene: TRBV3-1
abundance: -
len: 14
d_gene: -
CDR3nt: TGTGCCAGCAGCCATGAGGCGATGAACACTGAAGCTTTCTTT
CDR3aa: CASSHEAMNTEAFF

j_gene: TRBJ2-1
v_gene: TRBV28
abundance: -
len: 12
d_gene: -
CDR3nt: TGTGCCAGCAGTAGACAGTACAATGAGCAGTTCTTC
CDR3aa: CASSRQYNEQFF

j_gene: TRBJ2-3
v_gene: TRBV7-2
abundance: -
len: 15
d_gene: -
CDR3nt: TGTGCCAGCAGCTTAAGATTGGGTAGCACAGATACGCAGTATTTT
CDR3aa: CASSLRLGSTDTQYF

j_gene: TRBJ2-7
v_gene: TRBV7-2
abundance: -
len: 14
d_gene: TRBD2
CDR3nt: TGTGCCAGCAGCTTAGGGCGGGAGAGCTACGAGCAGTACTTC
CDR3aa: CASSLGRESYEQYF

j_gene: TRBJ2-1
v_gene: TRBV12-3/TRBV12-4
abundance: few
len: 12
d_gene: -
CDR3nt: TGTGCCAGCAGTTTTACTTGGGGTGAGCAGTTCTTC
CDR3aa: CASSFTWGEQFF

j_gene: TRBJ1-6
v_gene: TRBV6-1
abundance: -
len: 15
d_gene: TRBD1
CDR3nt: TGTGCCAGCAGGGGACAGGGGAGGTCCTCTACACCCCTCCACTTT
CDR3aa: CASRGQGRSSTPLHF

j_gene: TRBJ2-3
v_gene: TRBV24-1
abundance: few
len: 18
d_gene: -
CDR3nt: TGTGCCACCAGTGATTCCCAGGGGCGGGGTCCAGCAACAGATACGCAGTATTTT
CDR3aa: CATSDSQGRGPATDTQYF

j_gene: TRBJ2-6
v_gene: TRBV6-2/TRBV6-3
abundance: few
len: 15
d_gene: -
CDR3nt: TGTGCCAGCAGCGAACGGGCCTCTGGGGCCAACGTCCTGACTTTC
CDR3aa: CASSERASGANVLTF

j_gene: TRBJ2-7
v_gene: TRBV6-4
abundance: few
len: 13
d_gene: TRBD2
CDR3nt: TGTGCCAGGGTAGCGGGGTCCTCCTACGAGCAGTACTTC
CDR3aa: CARVAGSSYEQYF

j_gene: TRBJ2-2
v_gene: TRBV28
abundance: -
len: 17
d_gene: TRBD2
CDR3nt: TGTGCCAGCAGCAGTCTAGCGGGAGTTGGTAACACCGGGGAGCTGTTTTTT
CDR3aa: CASSSLAGVGNTGELFF

j_gene: TRBJ1-5
v_gene: TRBV7-8
abundance: -
len: 15
d_gene: -
CDR3nt: TGTGCCAGCAGCACCCTGGGGGATAGCAATCAGCCCCAGCATTTT
CDR3aa: CASSTLGDSNQPQHF

j_gene: TRBJ2-7
v_gene: TRBV20-1
abundance: few
len: 13
d_gene: TRBD2
CDR3nt: TGCAGTACAACTTCTGGGAGGGGCTACGAGCAGTACTTC
CDR3aa: CSTTSGRGYEQYF

j_gene: TRBJ2-2
v_gene: TRBV24-1
abundance: -
len: 14
d_gene: -
CDR3nt: TGTGCCACCAGTCTTCCAGCGAACACCGGGGAGCTGTTTTTT
CDR3aa: CATSLPANTGELFF

j_gene: TRBJ2-7
v_gene: TRBV7-2
abundance: -
len: 15
d_gene: TRBD1
CDR3nt: TGTGCCAGCAGCTTGCCCGGGACAGTTGGTCATGAGCAGTACTTC
CDR3aa: CASSLPGTVGHEQYF

j_gene: TRBJ2-7
v_gene: TRBV3-1
abundance: many
len: 15
d_gene: TRBD1
CDR3nt: TGTGCCAGCAGCAAGGACAGGGGGTTTGGGCACGAGCAGTACTTC
CDR3aa: CASSKDRGFGHEQYF

j_gene: TRBJ2-5
v_gene: TRBV5-4
abundance: few
len: 15
d_gene: TRBD2
CDR3nt: TGTGCCAGCAGCAGGACTAGCGGGACGGAAGAGACCCAGTACTTC
CDR3aa: CASSRTSGTEETQYF

j_gene: TRBJ2-2
v_gene: TRBV2
abundance: -
len: 14
d_gene: -
CDR3nt: TGTGCCAGCAACGAGCAGGGTTCCGGCGGGGAGCTGTTTTTT
CDR3aa: CASNEQGSGGELFF

j_gene: TRBJ2-1
v_gene: TRBV30
abundance: few
len: 12
d_gene: -
CDR3nt: TGTGCCTGGCAGCGGGCGCGGAATGAGCAGTTCTTC
CDR3aa: CAWQRARNEQFF

j_gene: TRBJ2-2
v_gene: TRBV28
abundance: -
len: 15
d_gene: -
CDR3nt: TGTGCCAGCAGTTCCCCGGGCGGGGCCACCGGGGAGCTGTTTTTT
CDR3aa: CASSSPGGATGELFF

j_gene: TRBJ2-3
v_gene: TRBV3-1
abundance: -
len: 15
d_gene: TRBD2
CDR3nt: TGTGCCAGCAGCCAAGATATGGCGGGGGGATATACGCAGTATTTT
CDR3aa: CASSQDMAGGYTQYF

j_gene: TRBJ2-7
v_gene: TRBV20-1
abundance: -
len: 12
d_gene: -
CDR3nt: TGCAGTGCTCCAAACTTGGGCTACGAGCAGTACTTC
CDR3aa: CSAPNLGYEQYF

j_gene: TRBJ2-7
v_gene: TRBV5-1
abundance: many
len: 13
d_gene: -
CDR3nt: TGCGCCAGCACGTTACAGGGCTCCTACGAGCAGTACTTC
CDR3aa: CASTLQGSYEQYF

j_gene: TRBJ1-1
v_gene: TRBV7-3
abundance: -
len: 13
d_gene: -
CDR3nt: TGTGCCAGCAGCACTCAAACAGGGTCTGAAGCTTTCTTT
CDR3aa: CASSTQTGSEAFF

j_gene: TRBJ2-7
v_gene: TRBV6-2/TRBV6-3
abundance: -
len: 12
d_gene: -
CDR3nt: TGTGCCAGCAGAACAGACAGCTACGAGCAGTACTTC
CDR3aa: CASRTDSYEQYF

j_gene: TRBJ2-1
v_gene: TRBV18
abundance: -
len: 15
d_gene: TRBD1
CDR3nt: TGTGCCAGCTCGACAGGGGGCCCCATCTACAATGAGCAGTTCTTC
CDR3aa: CASSTGGPIYNEQFF

j_gene: TRBJ1-6
v_gene: TRBV6-1
abundance: -
len: 15
d_gene: -
CDR3nt: TGTGCCAGCAGCCAGCTAACACCGGTTAATTCACCCCTCCACTTT
CDR3aa: CASSQLTPVNSPLHF

j_gene: TRBJ2-3
v_gene: TRBV15
abundance: -
len: 15
d_gene: -
CDR3nt: TGTGCCACCAGCAGAGATCTAGGGGTTAAAGATACGCAGTATTTT
CDR3aa: CATSRDLGVKDTQYF

j_gene: TRBJ2-1
v_gene: TRBV15
abundance: -
len: 15
d_gene: TRBD2
CDR3nt: TGTGCCACCAGCAGACTAGCGGGATCCTACAATGAGCAGTTCTTC
CDR3aa: CATSRLAGSYNEQFF

j_gene: TRBJ2-7
v_gene: TRBV3-1
abundance: many
len: 15
d_gene: TRBD2
CDR3nt: TGTGCCAGCAGCCAGGGCGGGGGGGCCGGATACGAGCAGTACTTC
CDR3aa: CASSQGGGAGYEQYF

j_gene: TRBJ2-5
v_gene: TRBV3-1
abundance: many
len: 13
d_gene: -
CDR3nt: TGTGCCAGCAGGCAGGGGGGGGGAGAGACCCAGTACTTC
CDR3aa: CASRQGGGETQYF

j_gene: TRBJ2-3
v_gene: TRBV7-6
abundance: few
len: 15
d_gene: -
CDR3nt: TGTGCCAGCAGCCCCGGTCGACAGGGCACAGATACGCAGTATTTT
CDR3aa: CASSPGRQGTDTQYF

j_gene: TRBJ2-7
v_gene: TRBV12-3/TRBV12-4
abundance: few
len: 14
d_gene: TRBD1
CDR3nt: TGTGCCAGCACCGCGAGGACAGGGACCTACGAGCAGTACTTC
CDR3aa: CASTARTGTYEQYF

j_gene: TRBJ2-5
v_gene: TRBV28
abundance: few
len: 13
d_gene: -
CDR3nt: TGTGCCAGCGGACTGTATAGTGGGGAGACCCAGTACTTC
CDR3aa: CASGLYSGETQYF

j_gene: TRBJ2-3
v_gene: TRBV7-2
abundance: few
len: 17
d_gene: TRBD2
CDR3nt: TGTGCCAGCAGCTTAAGTCCGACTAGCGGGAGGACAGATACGCAGTATTTT
CDR3aa: CASSLSPTSGRTDTQYF

j_gene: TRBJ1-1
v_gene: TRBV5-1
abundance: many
len: 13
d_gene: -
CDR3nt: TGCGCCAGCAGCTTGTTCAAGAACACTGAAGCTTTCTTT
CDR3aa: CASSLFKNTEAFF

j_gene: TRBJ2-2
v_gene: TRBV7-9
abundance: many
len: 15
d_gene: TRBD1
CDR3nt: TGTGCCAGCAGCCCAGGACAGGGGGGCACCGGGGAGCTGTTTTTT
CDR3aa: CASSPGQGGTGELFF

j_gene: TRBJ2-3
v_gene: TRBV7-2
abundance: once
len: 14
d_gene: -
CDR3nt: TGTGCCAGCAGCTTCCTACGCCGCACAGATACGCAGTATTTT
CDR3aa: CASSFLRRTDTQYF

j_gene: TRBJ2-4
v_gene: TRBV3-1
abundance: -
len: 19
d_gene: TRBD2
CDR3nt: TGTGCCAGCAGCCAACTACGTAGCGGGGGGGCCGGGGCCGAAAACATTCAGTACTTC
CDR3aa: CASSQLRSGGAGAENIQYF

j_gene: TRBJ2-3
v_gene: TRBV20-1
abundance: -
len: 14
d_gene: TRBD2
CDR3nt: TGCAGTGCTGCCCCATTCGGGAGGACAGATACGCAGTATTTT
CDR3aa: CSAAPFGRTDTQYF

j_gene: TRBJ2-3
v_gene: TRBV2
abundance: -
len: 12
d_gene: -
CDR3nt: TGTGCCAGCGACTATAGCACAGATACGCAGTATTTT
CDR3aa: CASDYSTDTQYF

j_gene: TRBJ2-7
v_gene: TRBV28
abundance: -
len: 15
d_gene: TRBD2
CDR3nt: TGTGCCAGCAGTTTAGGGGCTAGCGGAACCTACGAGCAGTACTTC
CDR3aa: CASSLGASGTYEQYF

j_gene: TRBJ1-2
v_gene: TRBV6-5
abundance: few
len: 12
d_gene: -
CDR3nt: TGTGCCAGCAAAACGGGCAGCTATGGCTACACCTTC
CDR3aa: CASKTGSYGYTF

j_gene: TRBJ2-5
v_gene: TRBV27
abundance: -
len: 12
d_gene: -
CDR3nt: TGTGCCAGCAGTTTAGGCAGGGGGACCCAGTACTTC
CDR3aa: CASSLGRGTQYF

j_gene: TRBJ2-2
v_gene: TRBV5-6
abundance: many
len: 15
d_gene: -
CDR3nt: TGTGCCAGCAGCTTGACAGGAACGAACACCGGGGAGCTGTTTTTT
CDR3aa: CASSLTGTNTGELFF

j_gene: TRBJ2-3
v_gene: TRBV12-3/TRBV12-4
abundance: many
len: 13
d_gene: -
CDR3nt: TGTGCCAGCAGTTTCGGCAGCACAGATACGCAGTATTTT
CDR3aa: CASSFGSTDTQYF

j_gene: TRBJ1-4
v_gene: TRBV4-3
abundance: few
len: 15
d_gene: -
CDR3nt: TGCGCCAGCAGCCCAGGTGGAGGTGTTAATGAAAAACTGTTTTTT
CDR3aa: CASSPGGGVNEKLFF

j_gene: TRBJ2-7
v_gene: TRBV5-5
abundance: many
len: 16
d_gene: TRBD2
CDR3nt: TGTGCCAGCAGCTTTGACGGGGCTAGCGGGAGCTACGAGCAGTACTTC
CDR3aa: CASSFDGASGSYEQYF